This T cell receptor (beta chain) was captured in a study of T cells expressing NK-cell markers (TCRdb year 2020). About the investigation overall: Eight donors provided sorted CD3+CD56+NKG2C+, CD3+CD56+NKG2C- and CD3+CD56-NKG2C+ T-cell subsets, whose TCR beta-chain repertoires were profiled. Among the eight sequenced donors, only one was HCMV-seronegative, while the other seven were HCMV-seropositive. All eight donors whose samples were sequenced were randomly selected healthy volunteers, three of them men and five women. The libraries were sequenced on Illumina HiSeq 2000/2500, MiSeq or NextSeq, producing 2 x 150 bp reads.

Comments on this clonotype: No antigen is known for it.

To determine HCMV serostatus, a commercial ELISA kit was used to detect HCMV-specific IgG in serum. Ficoll density gradient centrifugation was used to isolate peripheral blood mononuclear cells from blood. The research as a whole found: Whether the expanded NKG2C-expressing T cell clones were specific for HCMV antigens remained unclear. In several donors, the dominant CD3+CD56+NKG2C+ clonotypes were among the top 10 CD8+ clonotypes and accounted for about 1.0-7.0% of CD8+ T cells. Those dominant clonotypes were again the most abundant among CD3+CD56-NKG2C+ cells in several donors, at about 28.3-65%.

Sequencing used an Illumina HiSeq 2000. The TCR beta cDNA libraries were made using 5'RACE template switching, a step that added both a universal primer site and unique molecular identifiers. Synthesis of cDNA was primed from the TCR beta constant segment and was followed by two consecutive PCR amplification steps. Per the authors' processing: MIGEC was used to demultiplex reads and group reads by UMI, and MiTCR was used to assemble and quantify clonotypes. To remove erroneous sequences, TCR cDNA sequences were retained only when supported by two or more reads. The tcR package was used for downstream repertoire analysis, and clonotypes were matched between fractions using CDR3 nucleotide sequence together with V segment. VDJmatch was used to annotate antigen specificity against VDJdb, with one amino acid substitution allowed in CDR3. TCRdb reanalyzed the reads, keeping one entry per CDR3 protein sequence and omitting DNA. These V and J calls derive from TCRdb rather than the authors' analysis. The sample table holds 150,000 or so distinct CDR3 sequences. The ten largest account for 37% of the sample.

The sequence derives from a woman aged 50 to 60 in good health. Donor details come from another sample of the same person, matched by shared clones. Sequencing used blood T cells: a sorted CD56 or NKG2C T cell subset, CD4+ or CD8+ T cells, or bulk PBMC T cells (not recorded which).

This receptor carries the CDR3 CASKLMGAANEQFF. The receptor chain draws on TRBV19 and TRBJ2-1; there is no DNA to check the TCRdb D call of TRBD1. Looking up the germline V gene (reference sequence) yields CDR1 LNHDA and CDR2 SQIVND. The CDR3 covers 14 residues, taking in both the cysteine and the phenylalanine. No coding sequence is recorded.